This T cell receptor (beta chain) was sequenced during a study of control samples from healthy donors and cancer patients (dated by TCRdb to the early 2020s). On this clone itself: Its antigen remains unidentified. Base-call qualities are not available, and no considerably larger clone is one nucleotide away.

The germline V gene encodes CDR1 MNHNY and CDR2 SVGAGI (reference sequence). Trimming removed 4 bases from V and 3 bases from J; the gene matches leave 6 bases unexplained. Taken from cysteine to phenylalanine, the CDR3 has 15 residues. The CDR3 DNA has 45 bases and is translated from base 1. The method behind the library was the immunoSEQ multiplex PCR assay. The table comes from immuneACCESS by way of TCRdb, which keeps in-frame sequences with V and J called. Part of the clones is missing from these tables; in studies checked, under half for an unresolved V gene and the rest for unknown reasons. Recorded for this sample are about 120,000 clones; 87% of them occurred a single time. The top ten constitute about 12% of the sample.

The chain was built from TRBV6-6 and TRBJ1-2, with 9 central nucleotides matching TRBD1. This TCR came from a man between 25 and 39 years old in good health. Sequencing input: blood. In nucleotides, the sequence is TGTGCCAGCAGTTTTCTGACAGGGGGTGACTATGGCTACACCTTC. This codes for CASSFLTGGDYGYTF.